This TCR beta chain was sequenced in a study of cytomegalovirus exposure and HLA in healthy donors. In the PCR, 60 Vbeta and 13 Jbeta primers were used. Here immunoSEQ multiplex PCR was the method, and the copy in TCRdb shows in-frame clones only, minus some. This sample has fewer than 300,000 clones, with 80% found just once. The CDR3 runs 14 residues. The V gene lost 0 bases and the J gene lost 4 bases, with 9 bases spanning the gap. Germline V gene lookup returns CDR1 KGHSH and CDR2 LQKENI. This clone was seen just once. The chain couples TRBV18 to TRBJ1-1, with unresolved D. Sequencing was carried out using PBMCs. The receptor was isolated from a girl aged 2-10 years in good health and CMV-seronegative. CDR3 nucleotide sequence: TGTGCCAGCTCACCACCGGTGATGGCCACTGAAGCTTTCTTT. It translates to CASSPPVMATEAFF.